Following are 14 T cell receptor beta chains from one sample sequenced in a study of PD-L1 blockade in urothelial cancer. Noted time point: pretreatment peripheral blood. Clones were read by immunoSEQ multiplex PCR, and TCRdb kept only the in-frame ones, dropping some. The table includes over 100,000 clones, 70% to 85% detected once. The source material was PBMCs, sampled around atezolizumab (anti-PD-L1) treatment. The receptor source for this set is a man aged 50 or older with urothelial cancer.

The chain is built from TRBV28 and TRBJ2-7; D might be TRBD1 (8 bases). The germline V gene has CDR1 MDHEN and CDR2 SYDVKM. V gave up 10 bases and J gave up 2 bases, with 18 bases separating them. The CDR3 extends over 14 amino acids. The chain's CDR3 is CATTQGGAPYEQYF. The CDR3 DNA sequence: TGTGCCACAACACAGGGGGGGGCGCCCTACGAGCAGTACTTC.

This rearrangement joins TRBV10-3 to TRBJ2-7; 11 bases fit TRBD2. Germline values: CDR1 ENHRY, CDR2 SYGVKD. Trimming took 0 bases from V and 4 from J; bases not matched to a gene: 11. The CDR3 loop spans 18 amino acids. CDR3 in amino acids: CAISESPTTSGRVYEQYF. The DNA of the CDR3 is TGTGCCATCAGTGAGTCCCCAACTACTAGCGGGAGAGTTTACGAGCAGTACTTC.

The chain is built from TRBV6-5 and TRBJ1-6; 9 bases map to TRBD1. Germline lookup yields CDR1 MNHEY and CDR2 SVGAGI. The CDR3 is 16 residues long. V lost 2 bases, J lost 11 bases, and 10 bases stayed unmatched. The CDR3 nucleotides read TGTGCCAGCAGTTACCGCTGGACAGGGGTGGTGACACCCCTCCACTTT. It codes for CASSYRWTGVVTPLHF.

In its sample, this clone was seen once. The rearrangement joins TRBV30 to TRBJ2-5; D possibly corresponds to TRBD2 (5 bases). Germline-derived CDR1 and CDR2 are GTSNPN and SVGIG (reference sequence). The CDR3 is 14 residues long. V was clipped by 4 bases and J by 5 bases, with 17 bases between them. The CDR3 spells CAWTLKAGPETQYF. In DNA, the CDR3 is TGTGCCTGGACCCTCAAGGCGGGTCCGGAGACCCAGTACTTC.

The rearrangement links TRBV11-2 to TRBJ2-5; 12 positions agree with TRBD2. Germline values: CDR1 SGHAT, CDR2 FQNNGV. Trimming cost V 0 bases and J 4 bases; bases outside gene matches: 6. The CDR3 length is 17 residues. CDR3: CASSLEASGRAGETQYF. The CDR3 DNA sequence: TGTGCCAGCAGCTTAGAGGCTAGCGGGAGGGCCGGAGAGACCCAGTACTTC.

This chain joins TRBV2 and TRBJ1-6, with D tentatively TRBD1 (5 bases). Germline values: CDR1 SNHLY, CDR2 FYNNEI. The CDR3 has 16 residues. The V and J ends lost 5 bases and 3 bases respectively, with 14 bases between them. CDR3 in DNA: TGTGCCAGCAGTACTGGGGCAGGTTACTATAATTCACCCCTCCACTTT. Protein: CASSTGAGYYNSPLHF.

This chain links TRBV30 with TRBJ1-3, with unresolved D. The length of the CDR3 is 15 residues. Germline V gene lookup returns CDR1 GTSNPN and CDR2 SVGIG (reference sequence). V dropped 2 bases and J dropped 1 base, with 12 bases sitting between them. The CDR3 DNA reads as TGTGCCTGGAGTCCTGTACGGGGATCTGGAAACACCATATATTTT. This gives the protein CAWSPVRGSGNTIYF.

This chain uses TRBV6-5 with TRBJ2-7, with 13 bases matching TRBD2. The CDR3 is 14 residues long. The trim removed 6 bases at V and 4 bases at J, leaving 3 bases unmatched. The germline gives CDR1 MNHEY, CDR2 SVGAGI. The CDR3 coding sequence is TGTGCCAGCAGCCTACTAGCGGGAGGGTACGAGCAGTACTTC. It translates to CASSLLAGGYEQYF.

The chain combines TRBV6-1 with TRBJ1-2; 8 bases align to TRBD1. Per germline, CDR1 MNHNS and CDR2 SASEGT. This CDR3 has 13 amino acids. With 4 bases clipped from V and 7 bases from J, the junction kept 5 bases outside the gene matches. CDR3 residues: CASSAGTGGGYTF. The CDR3 DNA reads TGTGCCAGCAGTGCGGGGACAGGCGGTGGCTACACCTTC.

V is TRBV28 and J is TRBJ1-5, with D possibly matching TRBD1 (5 bases). Germline loops: CDR1 MDHEN, CDR2 SYDVKM. The CDR3 runs 12 residues. V was shortened by 5 bases and J by 5 bases, with 7 bases between the two germline ends. Here the CDR3 reads CASSRGDQPQHF. CDR3 coding DNA: TGTGCCAGCAGTCGGGGGGATCAGCCCCAGCATTTT. The whole variable domain, filled in from reference TRBV28 and TRBJ1-5, reads DVKVTQSSRYLVKRTGEKVFLECVQDMDHENMFWYRQDPGLGLRLIYFSYDVKMKEKGDIPEGYSVSREKKERFSLILESASTNQTSMYLCASSRGDQPQHFGDGTRLSIL.

The chain is built from TRBV7-6 and TRBJ2-3, with 12 bases fitting TRBD2. This CDR3 contains 18 residues. Trimming cost V 5 bases and J 6 bases; bases outside gene matches: 15. The germline V gene has CDR1 SGHVS and CDR2 FNYEAQ. The CDR3 is CASSPRRRELAGGDTQYF. CDR3 nucleotides: TGTGCCAGCAGCCCTCGTCGCCGGGAACTAGCGGGAGGTGATACGCAGTATTTT.

CDR3 nucleotides: TGTGCCACATCCGGGACAGGCTCGGGACAAGAGACCCAGTACTTC. Amino acid sequence: CATSGTGSGQETQYF. J is TRBJ2-5 and V is TRBV19; 8 bases fit TRBD1. The CDR3 has 15 amino acids. The ends lost 10 bases at V and 2 bases at J; junction bases unmatched: 12. CDR1 and CDR2 (germline): LNHDA, SQIVND (reference sequence).

The rearrangement links TRBV4-2 to TRBJ2-3, with D possibly matching TRBD2 (5 bases). This CDR3 is built from 16 residues. The ends were cut back, 1 base at V and 3 bases at J, with 14 bases in the middle. Germline CDR1 LGHNA, CDR2 YNFKEQ. The CDR3 DNA sequence: TGTGCCAGCAGCCAAGGCGAAGGGAGAAGGACAGATACGCAGTATTTT. This sequence encodes CASSQGEGRRTDTQYF.

J is TRBJ2-7 and V is TRBV6-4, with TRBD1 matching 9 bases. V lost 5 bases and J lost 4; bases outside the gene matches: 3. Germline CDR1 MRHNA, CDR2 SNTAGT. The length of the CDR3 is 13 residues. The CDR3 region is CASSIDRGYEQYF. The CDR3 region has the DNA TGTGCCAGCAGTATCGACAGGGGGTACGAGCAGTACTTC.